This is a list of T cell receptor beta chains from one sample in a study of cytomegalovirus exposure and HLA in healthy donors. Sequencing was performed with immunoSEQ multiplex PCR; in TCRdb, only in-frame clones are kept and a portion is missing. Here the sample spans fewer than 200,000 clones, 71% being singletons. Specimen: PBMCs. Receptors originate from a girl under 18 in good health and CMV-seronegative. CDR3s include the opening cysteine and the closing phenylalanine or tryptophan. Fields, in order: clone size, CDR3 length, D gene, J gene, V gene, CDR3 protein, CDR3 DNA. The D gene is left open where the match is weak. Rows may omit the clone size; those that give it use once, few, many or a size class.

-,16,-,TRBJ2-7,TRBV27,CASSSATAGAPYEQYF,TGTGCCAGCAGTTCAGCGACAGCGGGTGCTCCCTACGAGCAGTACTTC
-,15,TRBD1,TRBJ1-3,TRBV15,CATSITGTGWDTIYF,TGTGCCACCAGCATTACCGGGACAGGGTGGGACACCATATATTTT
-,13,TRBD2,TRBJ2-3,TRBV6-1,CASLGGEEDTQYF,TGTGCCAGCCTGGGGGGGGAGGAAGATACGCAGTATTTT
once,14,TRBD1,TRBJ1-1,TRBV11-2,CASSLEGGLAEAFF,TGTGCCAGCAGCTTAGAAGGGGGCTTAGCTGAAGCTTTCTTT
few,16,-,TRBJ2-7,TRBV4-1,CASRVVLGQNSYEQYF,TGCGCCAGCAGGGTTGTCCTTGGACAGAACTCCTACGAGCAGTACTTC
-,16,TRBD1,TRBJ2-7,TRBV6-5,CASSYGRQGNSAVQYF,TGTGCCAGCAGTTACGGACGACAGGGGAACTCCGCAGTGCAGTACTTC
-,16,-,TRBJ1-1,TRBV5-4,CASSLASAGGVTEAFF,TGTGCCAGCAGCTTGGCTTCTGCGGGGGGGGTCACTGAAGCTTTCTTT
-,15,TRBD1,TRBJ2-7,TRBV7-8,CASSLKRTGAYEQYF,TGTGCCAGCAGCTTAAAACGGACAGGGGCCTACGAGCAGTACTTC
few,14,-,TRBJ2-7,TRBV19,CASSMEGGAYEQYF,TGTGCCAGTAGTATGGAAGGGGGGGCCTACGAGCAGTACTTC
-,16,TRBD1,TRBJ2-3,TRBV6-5,CASSYSIGQGTDTQYF,TGTGCCAGCAGTTACTCGATAGGACAGGGCACAGATACGCAGTATTTT
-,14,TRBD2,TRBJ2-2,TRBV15,CATLGTRYTGELFF,TGTGCCACCTTGGGGACTAGATACACCGGGGAGCTGTTTTTT
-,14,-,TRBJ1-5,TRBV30,CAWSVWQVDQPQHF,TGTGCCTGGAGTGTATGGCAGGTAGATCAGCCCCAGCATTTT
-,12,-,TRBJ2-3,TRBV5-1,CASSLVMDTQYF,TGCGCCAGCAGCTTGGTCATGGATACGCAGTATTTT
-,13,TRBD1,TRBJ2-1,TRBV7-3,CASSFTGGYEQFF,TGTGCCAGCAGCTTTACAGGGGGCTATGAGCAGTTCTTC
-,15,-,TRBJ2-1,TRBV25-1,CASSEYEGRGDEQFF,TGTGCCAGCAGTGAATACGAAGGACGCGGGGATGAGCAGTTCTTC
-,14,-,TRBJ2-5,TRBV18,CASSPDRIQETQYF,TGTGCCAGCTCCCCGGACAGAATCCAAGAGACCCAGTACTTC
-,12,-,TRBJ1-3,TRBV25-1,CASSPRGNTIYF,TGTGCCAGCAGTCCCCGTGGAAACACCATATATTTT
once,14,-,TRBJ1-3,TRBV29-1,CSVVGGEIGNTIYF,TGCAGCGTTGTAGGGGGGGAAATCGGAAACACCATATATTTT
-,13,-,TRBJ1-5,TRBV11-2,CASSTGVNQPQHF,TGTGCCAGCAGTACCGGGGTCAATCAGCCCCAGCATTTT
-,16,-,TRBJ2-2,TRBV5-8,CASSQMMGLNTGELFF,TGTGCCAGCAGCCAAATGATGGGCCTGAACACCGGGGAGCTGTTTTTT
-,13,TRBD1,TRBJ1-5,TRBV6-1,CASTNTGVQPQHF,TGTGCCAGCACTAATACAGGGGTGCAGCCCCAGCATTTT
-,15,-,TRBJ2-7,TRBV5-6,CASSLRGGSAYEQYF,TGTGCCAGCAGCTTAAGGGGGGGGTCGGCCTACGAGCAGTACTTC
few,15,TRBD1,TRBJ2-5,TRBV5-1,CASSYAGTVQETQYF,TGCGCCAGCAGTTATGCCGGGACAGTCCAAGAGACCCAGTACTTC
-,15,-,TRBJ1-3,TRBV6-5,CASSYAGSSGNTIYF,TGTGCCAGCAGTTACGCGGGGTCCTCTGGAAACACCATATATTTT
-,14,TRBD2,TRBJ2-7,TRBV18,CASSPAGENYEQYF,TGTGCCAGCTCACCAGCGGGGGAAAACTACGAGCAGTACTTC